The sequence of this T cell receptor beta chain was determined in a study of early T cells in non-severe SARS-CoV-2 infection. Study details: RNA in bulk from unsorted whole blood was sequenced, and chains were unpaired.

This CDR3 contains 18 residues. The V end lost 5 bases, the J end lost 0 bases, and 20 bases lay between the germline ends. CDR1 SEHNR and CDR2 FQNEAQ come from the germline V gene (reference sequence). Study-wide results and limits: Using VDJdb, the matching emphasized anti-spike CD8 responses while missing private and CD4 specificities.

With regard to this clonotype: Its matching antigen is unknown.

The library protocol tagged individual cDNA molecules with unique molecular identifiers. TCRdb called the 5' RACE reads again in MiXCR, with one record for every CDR3 protein. The sample lists just over 65,000 distinct CDR3 sequences; about 13% were seen once. Sequenced: whole blood. The rearrangement links TRBV7-9 to TRBJ2-4, with no clear D. This sequence originates from an adult who was a healthcare worker with PCR-confirmed SARS-CoV-2 infection or an uninfected control (not recorded which). The CDR3 nucleotides read TGTGCCAGCAGCCCCCGGGTCGACCAATCTCTAGCCAAAAACATTCAGTACTTC. This gives the protein CASSPRVDQSLAKNIQYF.